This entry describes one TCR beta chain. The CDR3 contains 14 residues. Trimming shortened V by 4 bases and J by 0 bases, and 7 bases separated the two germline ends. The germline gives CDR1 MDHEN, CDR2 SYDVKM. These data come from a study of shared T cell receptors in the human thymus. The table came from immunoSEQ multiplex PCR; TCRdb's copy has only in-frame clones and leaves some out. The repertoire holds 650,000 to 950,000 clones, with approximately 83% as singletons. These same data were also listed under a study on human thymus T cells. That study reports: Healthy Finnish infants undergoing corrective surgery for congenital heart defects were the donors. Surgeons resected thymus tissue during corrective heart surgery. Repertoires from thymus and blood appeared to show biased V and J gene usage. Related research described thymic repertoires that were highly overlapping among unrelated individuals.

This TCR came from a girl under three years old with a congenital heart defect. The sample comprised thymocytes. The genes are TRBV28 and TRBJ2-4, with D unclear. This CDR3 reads CASSSKLAKNIQYF. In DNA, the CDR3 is TGTGCCAGCAGTTCCAAGCTAGCCAAAAACATTCAGTACTTC.